This TCR beta chain was documented in a study of CD4 T cells in relation to SARS-CoV-2 and coronaviruses. CD4+ T cells from unexposed donors were obtained before the COVID-19 pandemic (2011-2018). Naive and memory CD4+ T cells came from enriched cryopreserved PBMCs. Measured with immunoSEQ multiplex PCR; TCRdb has only the in-frame clones, and not every one. Of around 65,000 clones in the sample, around 86% are singletons; the top ten hold about 1.6%. The trim removed 0 bases at V and 3 bases at J, leaving 13 bases unmatched. CDR3 length: 19 residues. The V gene's germline CDR1 is SGHTA and CDR2 FQGTGA.

The V and J genes are TRBV7-3 and TRBJ2-2, with TRBD2 matching 7 bases. The clonotype was recovered from a human donor in good health. The source material was memory CD4+ T cells from PBMCs. The CDR3 is CASSLTPLSGGRYTGELFF. In DNA, the CDR3 is TGTGCCAGCAGCTTAACCCCCTTATCGGGAGGCAGATACACCGGGGAGCTGTTTTTT.